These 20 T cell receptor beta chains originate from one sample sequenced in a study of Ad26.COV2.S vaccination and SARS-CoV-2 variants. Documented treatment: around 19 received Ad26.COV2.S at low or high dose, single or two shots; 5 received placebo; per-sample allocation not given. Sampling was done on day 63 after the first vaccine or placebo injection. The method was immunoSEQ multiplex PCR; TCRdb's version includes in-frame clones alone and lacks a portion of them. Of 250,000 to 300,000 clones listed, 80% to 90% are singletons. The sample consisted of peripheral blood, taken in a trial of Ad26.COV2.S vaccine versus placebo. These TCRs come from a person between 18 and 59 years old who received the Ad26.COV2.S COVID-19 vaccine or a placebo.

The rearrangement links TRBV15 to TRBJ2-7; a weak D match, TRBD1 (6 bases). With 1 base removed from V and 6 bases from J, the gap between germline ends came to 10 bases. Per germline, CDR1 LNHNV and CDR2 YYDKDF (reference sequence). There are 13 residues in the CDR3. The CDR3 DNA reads TGTGCCACCAGCAGAGGGACAGCCGGCGAGCAGTACTTC. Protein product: CATSRGTAGEQYF.

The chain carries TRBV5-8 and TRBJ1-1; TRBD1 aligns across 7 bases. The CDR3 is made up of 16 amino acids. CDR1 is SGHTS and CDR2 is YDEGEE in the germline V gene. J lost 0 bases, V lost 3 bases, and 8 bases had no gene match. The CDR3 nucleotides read TGTGCCAGCAGCTACGTGTGGACAGGAATGAACACTGAAGCTTTCTTT. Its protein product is CASSYVWTGMNTEAFF.

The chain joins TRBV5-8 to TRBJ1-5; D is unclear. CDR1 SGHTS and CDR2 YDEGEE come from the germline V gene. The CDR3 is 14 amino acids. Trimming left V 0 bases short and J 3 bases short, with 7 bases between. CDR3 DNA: TGTGCCAGCAGCTTGGGGCGGATCAATCAGCCCCAGCATTTT. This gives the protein CASSLGRINQPQHF.

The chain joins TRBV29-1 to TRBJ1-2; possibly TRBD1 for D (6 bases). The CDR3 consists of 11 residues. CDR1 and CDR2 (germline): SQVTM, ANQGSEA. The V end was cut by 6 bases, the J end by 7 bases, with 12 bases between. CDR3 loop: CSVEGDPGYTF. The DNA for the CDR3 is TGCAGCGTCGAGGGGGACCCTGGCTACACCTTC.

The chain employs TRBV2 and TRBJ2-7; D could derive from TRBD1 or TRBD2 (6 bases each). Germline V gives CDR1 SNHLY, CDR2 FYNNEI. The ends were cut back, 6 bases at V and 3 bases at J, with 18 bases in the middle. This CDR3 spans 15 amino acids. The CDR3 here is CASRWRGAESYEQYF. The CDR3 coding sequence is TGTGCCAGCAGGTGGAGGGGGGCCGAAAGCTACGAGCAGTACTTC.

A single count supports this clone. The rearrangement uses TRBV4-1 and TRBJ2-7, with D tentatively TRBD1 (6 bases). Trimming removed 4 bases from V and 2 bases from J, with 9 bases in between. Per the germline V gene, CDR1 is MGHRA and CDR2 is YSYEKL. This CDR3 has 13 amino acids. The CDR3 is CASSLPGAYEQYF. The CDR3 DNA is TGCGCCAGCAGCCTTCCAGGGGCCTACGAGCAGTACTTC.

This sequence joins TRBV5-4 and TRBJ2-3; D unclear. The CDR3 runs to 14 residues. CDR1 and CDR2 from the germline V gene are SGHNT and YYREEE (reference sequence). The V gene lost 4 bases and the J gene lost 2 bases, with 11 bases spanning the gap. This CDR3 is CASSVVRDTDTQYF. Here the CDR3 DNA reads TGTGCCAGCAGCGTAGTAAGGGACACAGATACGCAGTATTTT.

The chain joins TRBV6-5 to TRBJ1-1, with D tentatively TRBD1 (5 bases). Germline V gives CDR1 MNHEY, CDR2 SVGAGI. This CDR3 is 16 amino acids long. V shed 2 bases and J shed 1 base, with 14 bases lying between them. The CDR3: CASSYGGSGRNTEAFF. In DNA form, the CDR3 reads TGTGCCAGCAGTTACGGGGGATCAGGGAGGAACACTGAAGCTTTCTTT.

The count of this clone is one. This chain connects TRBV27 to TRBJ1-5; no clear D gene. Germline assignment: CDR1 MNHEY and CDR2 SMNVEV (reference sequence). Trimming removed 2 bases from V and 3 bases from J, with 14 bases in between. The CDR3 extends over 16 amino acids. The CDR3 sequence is CASSLSPDHINQPQHF. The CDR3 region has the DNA TGTGCCAGCAGTTTAAGTCCAGACCACATCAATCAGCCCCAGCATTTT.

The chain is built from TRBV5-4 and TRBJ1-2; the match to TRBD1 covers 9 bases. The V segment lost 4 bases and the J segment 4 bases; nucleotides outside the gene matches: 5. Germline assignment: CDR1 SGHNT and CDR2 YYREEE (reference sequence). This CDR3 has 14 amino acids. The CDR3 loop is CASSHGQGSYGYTF. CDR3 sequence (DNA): TGTGCCAGCAGCCATGGACAGGGGAGCTATGGCTACACCTTC. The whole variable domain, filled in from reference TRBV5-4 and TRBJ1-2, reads ETGVTQSPTHLIKTRGQQVTLRCSSQSGHNTVSWYQQALGQGPQFIFQYYREEENGRGNFPPRFSGLQFPNYSSELNVNALELDDSALYLCASSHGQGSYGYTFGSGTRLTVV.

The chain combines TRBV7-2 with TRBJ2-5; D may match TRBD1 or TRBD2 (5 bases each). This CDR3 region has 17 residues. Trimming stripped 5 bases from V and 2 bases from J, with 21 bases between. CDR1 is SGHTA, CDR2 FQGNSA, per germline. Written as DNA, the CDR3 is TGTGCCAGCAGCCTGAGGGGCTCAACCACGGGACAAGAGACCCAGTACTTC. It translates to CASSLRGSTTGQETQYF.

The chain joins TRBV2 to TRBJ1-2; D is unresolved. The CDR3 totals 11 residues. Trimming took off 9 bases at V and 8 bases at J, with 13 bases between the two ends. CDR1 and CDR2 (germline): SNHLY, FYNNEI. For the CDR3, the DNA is TGTGCCAGTTGGGGTTATGGGGGCTACACCTTC. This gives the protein CASWGYGGYTF.

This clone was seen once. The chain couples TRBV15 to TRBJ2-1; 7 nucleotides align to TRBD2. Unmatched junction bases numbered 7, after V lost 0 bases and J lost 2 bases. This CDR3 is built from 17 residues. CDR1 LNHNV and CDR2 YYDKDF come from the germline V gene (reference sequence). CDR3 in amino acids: CATSRDAGEGPYNEQFF. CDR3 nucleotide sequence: TGTGCCACCAGCAGAGATGCGGGGGAGGGACCCTACAATGAGCAGTTCTTC.

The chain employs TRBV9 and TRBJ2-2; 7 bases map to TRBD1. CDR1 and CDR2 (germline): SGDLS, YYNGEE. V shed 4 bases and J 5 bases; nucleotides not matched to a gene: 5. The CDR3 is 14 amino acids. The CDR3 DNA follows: TGTGCCAGCAGCATCCGGGACAGTACCGGGGAGCTGTTTTTT. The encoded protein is CASSIRDSTGELFF.

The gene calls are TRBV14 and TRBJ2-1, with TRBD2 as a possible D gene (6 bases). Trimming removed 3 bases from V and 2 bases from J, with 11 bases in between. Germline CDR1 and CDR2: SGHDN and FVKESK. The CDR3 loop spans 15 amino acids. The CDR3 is CASSQGSGAYNEQFF. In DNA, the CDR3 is TGTGCCAGCAGCCAGGGGTCGGGGGCCTACAATGAGCAGTTCTTC.

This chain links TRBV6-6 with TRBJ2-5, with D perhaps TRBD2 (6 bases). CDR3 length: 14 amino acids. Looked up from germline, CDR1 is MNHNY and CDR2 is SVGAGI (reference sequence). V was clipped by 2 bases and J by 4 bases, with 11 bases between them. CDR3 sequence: CASSYLKTRETQYF. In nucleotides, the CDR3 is TGTGCCAGCAGTTACCTAAAGACTAGAGAGACCCAGTACTTC.

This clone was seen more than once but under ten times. This CDR3 reads CASSLEAESSYNSPLHF. In nucleotides, the CDR3 is TGTGCCAGCAGCTTAGAGGCGGAGAGCTCCTATAATTCACCCCTCCACTTT. The V call is TRBV7-6, the J call TRBJ1-6, with D hard to call. With 1 base removed from V and 0 bases from J, the gap between germline ends came to 10 bases. CDR3 length: 17 amino acids. Germline-derived CDR1 and CDR2 are SGHVS and FNYEAQ.

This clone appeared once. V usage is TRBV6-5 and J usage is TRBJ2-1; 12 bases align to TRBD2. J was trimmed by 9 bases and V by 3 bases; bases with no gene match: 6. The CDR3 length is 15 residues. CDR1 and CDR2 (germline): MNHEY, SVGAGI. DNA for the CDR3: TGTGCCAGCAGTTATCAGACTAGCGGGAGCAGTGAGCAGTTCTTC. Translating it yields CASSYQTSGSSEQFF.

The CDR3 loop is CSASLTSSGYEQYF. In DNA, the CDR3 is TGCAGTGCTAGTCTTACTAGTAGTGGCTACGAGCAGTACTTC. The chain couples TRBV20-1 to TRBJ2-7; D is possibly TRBD2 (5 bases). Per germline, CDR1 DFQATT and CDR2 SNEGSKA (reference sequence). V gave up 3 bases and J gave up 3 bases, with 15 bases separating them. The CDR3 extends over 14 amino acids.

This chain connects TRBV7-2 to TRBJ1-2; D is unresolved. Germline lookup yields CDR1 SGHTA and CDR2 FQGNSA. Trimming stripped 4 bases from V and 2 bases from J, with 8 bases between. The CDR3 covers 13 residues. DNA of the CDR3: TGTGCCAGCAGCTATACGGTGAACTATGGCTACACCTTC. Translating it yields CASSYTVNYGYTF.